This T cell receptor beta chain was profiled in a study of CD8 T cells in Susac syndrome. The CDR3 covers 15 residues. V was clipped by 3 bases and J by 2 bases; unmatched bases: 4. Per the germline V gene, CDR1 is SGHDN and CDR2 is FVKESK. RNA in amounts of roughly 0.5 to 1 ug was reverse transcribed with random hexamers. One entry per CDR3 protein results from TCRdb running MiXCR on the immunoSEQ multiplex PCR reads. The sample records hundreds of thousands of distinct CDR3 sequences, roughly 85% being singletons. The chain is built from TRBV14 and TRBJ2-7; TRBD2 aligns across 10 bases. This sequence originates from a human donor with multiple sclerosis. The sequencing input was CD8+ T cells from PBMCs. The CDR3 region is CASSHGTSAAYEQYF. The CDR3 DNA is TGTGCCAGCAGCCATGGGACTAGCGCTGCCTACGAGCAGTACTTC. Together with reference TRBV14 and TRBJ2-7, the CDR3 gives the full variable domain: EAGVTQFPSHSVIEKGQTVTLRCDPISGHDNLYWYRRVMGKEIKFLLHFVKESKQDESGMPNNRFLAERTGGTYSTLKVQPAELEDSGVYFCASSHGTSAAYEQYFGPGTRLTVT.